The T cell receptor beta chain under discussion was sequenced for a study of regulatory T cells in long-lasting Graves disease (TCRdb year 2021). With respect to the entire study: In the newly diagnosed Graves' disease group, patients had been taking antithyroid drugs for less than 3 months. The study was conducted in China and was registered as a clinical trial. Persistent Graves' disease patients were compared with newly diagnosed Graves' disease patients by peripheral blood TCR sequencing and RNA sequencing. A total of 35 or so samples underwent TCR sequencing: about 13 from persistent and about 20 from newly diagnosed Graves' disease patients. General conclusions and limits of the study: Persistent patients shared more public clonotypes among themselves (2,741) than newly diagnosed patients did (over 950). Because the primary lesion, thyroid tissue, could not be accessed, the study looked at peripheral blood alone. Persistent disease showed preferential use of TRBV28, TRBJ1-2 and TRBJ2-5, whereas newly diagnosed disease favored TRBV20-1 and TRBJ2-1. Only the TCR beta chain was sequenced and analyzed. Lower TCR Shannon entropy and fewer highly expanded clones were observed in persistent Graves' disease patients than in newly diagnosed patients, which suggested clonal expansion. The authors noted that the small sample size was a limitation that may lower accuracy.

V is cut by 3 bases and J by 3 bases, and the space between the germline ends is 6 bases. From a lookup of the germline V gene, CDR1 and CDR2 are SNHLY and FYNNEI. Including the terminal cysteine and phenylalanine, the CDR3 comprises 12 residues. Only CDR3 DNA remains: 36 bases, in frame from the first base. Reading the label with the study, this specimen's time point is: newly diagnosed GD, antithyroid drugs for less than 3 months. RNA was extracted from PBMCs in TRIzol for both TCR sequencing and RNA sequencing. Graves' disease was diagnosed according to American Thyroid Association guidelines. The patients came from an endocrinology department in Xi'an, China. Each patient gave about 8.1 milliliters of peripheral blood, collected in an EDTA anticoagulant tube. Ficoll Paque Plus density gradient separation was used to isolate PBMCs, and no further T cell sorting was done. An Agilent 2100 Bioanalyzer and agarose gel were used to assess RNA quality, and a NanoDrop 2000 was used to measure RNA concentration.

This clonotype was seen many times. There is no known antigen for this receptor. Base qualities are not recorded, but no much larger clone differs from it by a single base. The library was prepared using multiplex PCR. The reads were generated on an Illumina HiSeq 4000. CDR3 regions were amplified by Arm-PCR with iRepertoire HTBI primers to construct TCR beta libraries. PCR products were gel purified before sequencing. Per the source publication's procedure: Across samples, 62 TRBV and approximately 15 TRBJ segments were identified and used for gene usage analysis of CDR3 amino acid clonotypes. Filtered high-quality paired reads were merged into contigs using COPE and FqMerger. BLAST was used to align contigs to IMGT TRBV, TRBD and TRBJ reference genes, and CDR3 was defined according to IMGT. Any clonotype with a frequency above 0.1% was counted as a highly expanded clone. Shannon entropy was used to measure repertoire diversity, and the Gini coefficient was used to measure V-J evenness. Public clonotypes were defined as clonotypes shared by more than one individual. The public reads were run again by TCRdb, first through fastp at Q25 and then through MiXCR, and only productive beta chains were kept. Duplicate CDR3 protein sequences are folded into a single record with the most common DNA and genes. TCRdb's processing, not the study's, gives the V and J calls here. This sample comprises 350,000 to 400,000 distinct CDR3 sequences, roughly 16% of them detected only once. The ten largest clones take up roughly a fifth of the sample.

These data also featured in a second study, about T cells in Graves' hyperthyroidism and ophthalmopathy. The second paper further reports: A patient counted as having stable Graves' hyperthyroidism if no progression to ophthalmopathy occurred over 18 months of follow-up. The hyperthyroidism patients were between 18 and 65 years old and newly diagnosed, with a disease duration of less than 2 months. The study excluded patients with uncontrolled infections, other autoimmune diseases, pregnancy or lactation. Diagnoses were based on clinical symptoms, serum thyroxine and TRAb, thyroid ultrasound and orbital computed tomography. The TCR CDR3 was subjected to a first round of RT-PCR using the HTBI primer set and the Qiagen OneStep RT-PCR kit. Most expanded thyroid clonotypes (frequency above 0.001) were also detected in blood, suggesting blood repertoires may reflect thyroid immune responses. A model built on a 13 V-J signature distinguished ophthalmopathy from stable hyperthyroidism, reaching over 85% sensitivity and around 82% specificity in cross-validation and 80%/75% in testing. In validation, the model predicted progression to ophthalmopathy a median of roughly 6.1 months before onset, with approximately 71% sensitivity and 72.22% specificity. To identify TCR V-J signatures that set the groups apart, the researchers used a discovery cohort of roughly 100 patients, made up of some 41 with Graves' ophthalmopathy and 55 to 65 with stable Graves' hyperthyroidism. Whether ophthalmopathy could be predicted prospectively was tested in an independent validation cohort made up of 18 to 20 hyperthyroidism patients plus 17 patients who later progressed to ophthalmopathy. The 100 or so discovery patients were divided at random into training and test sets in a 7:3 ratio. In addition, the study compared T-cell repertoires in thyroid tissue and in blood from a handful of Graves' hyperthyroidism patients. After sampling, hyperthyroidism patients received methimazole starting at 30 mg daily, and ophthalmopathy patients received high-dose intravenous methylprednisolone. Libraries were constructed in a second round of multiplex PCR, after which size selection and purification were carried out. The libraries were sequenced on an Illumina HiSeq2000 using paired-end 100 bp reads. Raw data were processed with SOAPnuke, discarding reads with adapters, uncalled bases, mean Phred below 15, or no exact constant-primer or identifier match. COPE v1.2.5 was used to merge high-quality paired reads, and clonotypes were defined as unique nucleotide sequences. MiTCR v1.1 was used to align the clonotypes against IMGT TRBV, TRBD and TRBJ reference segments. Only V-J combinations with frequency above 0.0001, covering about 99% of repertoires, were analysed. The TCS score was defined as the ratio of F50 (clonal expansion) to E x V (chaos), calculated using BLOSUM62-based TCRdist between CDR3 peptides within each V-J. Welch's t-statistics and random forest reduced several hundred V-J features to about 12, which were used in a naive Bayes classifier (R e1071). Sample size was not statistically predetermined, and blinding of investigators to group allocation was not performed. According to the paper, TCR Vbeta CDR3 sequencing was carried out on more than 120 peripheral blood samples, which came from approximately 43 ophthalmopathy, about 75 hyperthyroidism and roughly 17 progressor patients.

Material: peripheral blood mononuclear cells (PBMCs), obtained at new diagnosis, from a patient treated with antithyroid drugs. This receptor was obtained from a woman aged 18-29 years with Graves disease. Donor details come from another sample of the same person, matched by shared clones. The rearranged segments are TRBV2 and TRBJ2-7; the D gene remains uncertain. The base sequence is TGTGCCAGCAGTGACAGACGCTACGAGCAGTACTTC. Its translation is CASSDRRYEQYF.